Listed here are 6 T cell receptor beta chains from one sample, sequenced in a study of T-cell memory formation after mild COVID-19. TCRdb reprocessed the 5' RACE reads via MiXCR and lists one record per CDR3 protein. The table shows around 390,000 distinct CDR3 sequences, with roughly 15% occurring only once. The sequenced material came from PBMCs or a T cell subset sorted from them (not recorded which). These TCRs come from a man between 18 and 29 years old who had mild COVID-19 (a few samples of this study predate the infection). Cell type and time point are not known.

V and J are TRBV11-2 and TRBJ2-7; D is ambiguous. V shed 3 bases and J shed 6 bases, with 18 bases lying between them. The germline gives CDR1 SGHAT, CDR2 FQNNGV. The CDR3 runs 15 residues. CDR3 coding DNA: TGTGCCAGCAGCTTGGGGTCGGGCAGTTACCTCGAGCAGTACGTC. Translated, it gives CASSLGSGSYLEQYV.

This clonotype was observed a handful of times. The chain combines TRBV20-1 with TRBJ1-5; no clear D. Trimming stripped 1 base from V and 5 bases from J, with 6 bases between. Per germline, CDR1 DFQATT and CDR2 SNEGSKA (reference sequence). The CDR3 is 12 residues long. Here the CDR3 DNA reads TGCAGTGCTAGAGGGTATGATCAGCCCCAGCATTTT. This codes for CSARGYDQPQHF.

DNA for the CDR3: TGTGCCAGCAGCCAGAATGGAGGTCCCGGCGAGCAGTACGTC. Residues: CASSQNGGPGEQYV. The V and J genes are TRBV3-1 and TRBJ2-7; weak D call: TRBD2 (5 bases). The CDR3 consists of 14 residues. Looked up from germline, CDR1 is LGHDT and CDR2 is YNNKEL (reference sequence). Deletions cut 3 bases from V and 6 bases from J, with 15 bases between.

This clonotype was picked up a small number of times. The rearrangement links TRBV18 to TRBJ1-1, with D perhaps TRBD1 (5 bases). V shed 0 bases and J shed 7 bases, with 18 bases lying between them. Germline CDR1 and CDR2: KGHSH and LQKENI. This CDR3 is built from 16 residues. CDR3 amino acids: CASSPPGSPVGGEAFF. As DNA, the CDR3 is TGTGCCAGCTCACCACCCGGCAGCCCGGTCGGGGGTGAAGCTTTCTTT. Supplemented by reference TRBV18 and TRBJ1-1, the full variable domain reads NAGVMQNPRHLVRRRGQEARLRCSPMKGHSHVYWYRQLPEEGLKFMVYLQKENIIDESGMPKERFSAEFPKEGPSILRIQQVVRGDSAAYFCASSPPGSPVGGEAFFGQGTRLTVV.

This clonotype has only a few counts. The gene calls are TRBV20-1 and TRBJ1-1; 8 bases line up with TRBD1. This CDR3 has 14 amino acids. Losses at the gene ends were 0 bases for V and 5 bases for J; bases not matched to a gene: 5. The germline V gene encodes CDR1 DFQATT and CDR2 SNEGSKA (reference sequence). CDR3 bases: TGCAGTGCTAGAGAAATCACAGGGGGGACTGAAGCTTTCTTT. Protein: CSAREITGGTEAFF.

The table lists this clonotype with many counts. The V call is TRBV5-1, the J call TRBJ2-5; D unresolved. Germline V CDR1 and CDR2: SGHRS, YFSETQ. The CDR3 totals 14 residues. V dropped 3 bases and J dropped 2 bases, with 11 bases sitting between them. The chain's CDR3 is CASSYYAGQETQYF. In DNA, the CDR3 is TGCGCCAGCAGCTACTACGCAGGACAAGAGACCCAGTACTTC.